The clone carrying this TCR beta chain was seen a handful of times. The target antigen is unknown. This sample stems from a study of response to subunit inactivated influenza vaccine. General study results and limits: It was the authors' suggestion that each seasonal influenza vaccination recruits few new T cells.

TCRdb independently ran MiXCR on the RT-PCR reads; one entry per CDR3 protein. In the table there are hundreds of thousands of distinct CDR3 sequences, over 20% of which are singletons. Trimming stripped 8 bases from V and 6 bases from J, with 10 bases between. CDR3 length: 11 residues. The TCR was taken from a man aged 50-75 years who received an inactivated influenza vaccine. The genes are TRBV12-3 or TRBV12-4 and TRBJ1-1; D is undetermined. Material: PBMCs from blood, obtained approximately 20 months after vaccination. CDR3 nucleotides: TGTGCCAGCCGACCTACAGCTGAAGCTTTCTTT. Translating it yields CASRPTAEAFF.